This record looks at one T cell receptor beta chain sequence and its context. This table comes from immunoSEQ multiplex PCR, and its TCRdb copy is limited to in-frame clones, with some not included. Of a few hundred thousand clones in the sample, approximately 88% are singletons; the top ten hold approximately 1%. Cohorts were assigned according to the clinical history that participants reported. There are 14 residues in the CDR3. Germline loops: CDR1 MGHDK, CDR2 SYGVNS. J lost 6 bases, V lost 3 bases, and 4 bases had no gene match. These data are taken from a study of blood T cell repertoires in COVID-19.

Sequencing was performed on PBMCs or T cells enriched from blood (not recorded which). The chain uses TRBV25-1 and TRBJ1-2; TRBD1 aligns across 10 bases. This receptor was obtained from a woman younger than 45 who had recovered from COVID-19. DNA for the CDR3: TGTGCCAGCAGTGATCCCGGGACAGGGGATGGCTACACCTTC. Amino acid sequence: CASSDPGTGDGYTF.